This T cell receptor beta chain derives from a study of beta chain features in type 1 diabetes. Notes on the study in general: Fewer insertions but more deletions were seen at VDJ junctions in type 1 diabetes patients. Across all four CD4+ subsets, people with type 1 diabetes showed modestly shorter TCRB CDR3s.

About this clone: Its antigen is undetermined.

Expressed TCRB transcripts were sequenced, since all the RNA that had been isolated was reverse transcribed. Approximately 3.5 million reads, on average, came from each naive, central memory and regulatory T cell sample. The assay was immunoSEQ multiplex PCR, and TCRdb's table has in-frame clones only and misses some. This sample yields 150,000 to 170,000 clones, of which around a tenth are seen a single time; more than 0.4% belongs to the top ten. The CDR3 contains 13 residues. Trimming took 5 bases from V and 12 from J, leaving 19 bases between them. Germline CDR1 is MNHNY and CDR2 is SVGAGI (reference sequence).

Material: central memory CD4+ T cells from blood. The chain carries TRBV6-6 and TRBJ1-2; D call uncertain. The TCR sequence derives from a man younger than 45 with type 1 diabetes. CDR3 loop: CASSIPPSAQDTF. The CDR3 nucleotides read TGTGCCAGCAGTATCCCCCCCTCGGCTCAGGACACCTTC.